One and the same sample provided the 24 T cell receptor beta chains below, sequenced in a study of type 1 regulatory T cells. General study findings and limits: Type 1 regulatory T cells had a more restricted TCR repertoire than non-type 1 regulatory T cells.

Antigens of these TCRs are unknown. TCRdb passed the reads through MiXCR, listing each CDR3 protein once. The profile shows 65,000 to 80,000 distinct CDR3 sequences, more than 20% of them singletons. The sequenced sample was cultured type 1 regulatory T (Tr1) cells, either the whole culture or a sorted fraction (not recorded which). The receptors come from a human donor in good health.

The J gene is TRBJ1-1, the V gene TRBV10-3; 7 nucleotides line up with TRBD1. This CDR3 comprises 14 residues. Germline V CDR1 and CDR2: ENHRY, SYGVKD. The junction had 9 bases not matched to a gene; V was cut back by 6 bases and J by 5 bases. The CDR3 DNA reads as TGTGCCATCAGCTGGACAGGAGGTCAGACTGAAGCTTTCTTT. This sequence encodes CAISWTGGQTEAFF.

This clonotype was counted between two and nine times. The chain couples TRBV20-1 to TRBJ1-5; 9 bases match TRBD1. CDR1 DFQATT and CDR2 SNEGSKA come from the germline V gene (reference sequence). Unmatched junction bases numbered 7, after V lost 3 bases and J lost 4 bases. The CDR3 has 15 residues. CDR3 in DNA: TGCAGTGCTAGTCGGGGGACAGGGCTGAATCAGCCCCAGCATTTT. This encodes CSASRGTGLNQPQHF.

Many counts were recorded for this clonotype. This CDR3 is CSVETGSADTQYF. The CDR3 DNA reads TGCAGCGTTGAAACCGGGAGCGCAGATACGCAGTATTTT. The V and J genes are TRBV29-1 and TRBJ2-3, with D tentatively TRBD2 (6 bases). In germline, CDR1 is SQVTM, CDR2 ANQGSEA. CDR3 length: 13 amino acids. Trimming cost V 2 bases and J 4 bases, with 10 bases left between them.

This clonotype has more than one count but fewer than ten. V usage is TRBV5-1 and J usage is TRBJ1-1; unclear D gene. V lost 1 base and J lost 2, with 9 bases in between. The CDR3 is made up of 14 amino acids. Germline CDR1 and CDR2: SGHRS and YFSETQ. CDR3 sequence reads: CASSLQSTNTEAFF. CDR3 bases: TGCGCCAGCAGCTTGCAGTCAACTAACACTGAAGCTTTCTTT.

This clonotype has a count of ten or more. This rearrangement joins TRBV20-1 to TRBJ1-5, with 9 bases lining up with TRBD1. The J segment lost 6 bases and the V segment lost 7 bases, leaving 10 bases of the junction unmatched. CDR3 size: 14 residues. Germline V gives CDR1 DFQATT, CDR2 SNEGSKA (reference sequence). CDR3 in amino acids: CSVKLGQGAQPQHF. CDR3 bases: TGCAGTGTAAAGTTGGGACAGGGTGCTCAGCCCCAGCATTTT.

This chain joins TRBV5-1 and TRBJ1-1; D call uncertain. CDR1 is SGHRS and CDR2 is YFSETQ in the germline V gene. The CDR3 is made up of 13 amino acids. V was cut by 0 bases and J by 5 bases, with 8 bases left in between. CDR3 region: CASSLGSKTEAFF. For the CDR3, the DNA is TGCGCCAGCAGCTTGGGGAGTAAAACTGAAGCTTTCTTT.

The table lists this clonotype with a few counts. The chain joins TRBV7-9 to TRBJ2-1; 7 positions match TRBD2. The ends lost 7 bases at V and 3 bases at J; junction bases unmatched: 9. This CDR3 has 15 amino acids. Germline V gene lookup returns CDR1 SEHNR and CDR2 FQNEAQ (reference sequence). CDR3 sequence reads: CASNPGGINYNEQFF. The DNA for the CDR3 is TGTGCCAGCAACCCGGGAGGAATAAACTACAATGAGCAGTTCTTC.

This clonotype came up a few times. The CDR3 coding sequence is TGTGCCAGCAGCCTACAAGCGGGGGAACCCAATGAGCAGTTCTTC. Translated, it gives CASSLQAGEPNEQFF. The chain joins TRBV4-2 to TRBJ2-1; 8 nucleotides match TRBD2. The CDR3 covers 15 residues. V dropped 4 bases and J dropped 6; count of bases not matched to a gene: 8. Germline assignment: CDR1 LGHNA and CDR2 YNFKEQ.

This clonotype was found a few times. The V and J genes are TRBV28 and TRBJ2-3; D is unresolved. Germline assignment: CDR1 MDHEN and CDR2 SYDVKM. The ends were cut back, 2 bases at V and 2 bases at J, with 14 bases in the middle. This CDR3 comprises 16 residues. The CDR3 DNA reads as TGTGCCAGCAGTTTAGGGTCGAGAGGTTTCACAGATACGCAGTATTTT. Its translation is CASSLGSRGFTDTQYF.

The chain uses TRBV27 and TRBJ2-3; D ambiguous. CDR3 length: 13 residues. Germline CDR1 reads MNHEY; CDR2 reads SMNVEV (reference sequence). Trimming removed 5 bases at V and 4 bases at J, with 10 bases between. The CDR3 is CASSPPPPDTQYF. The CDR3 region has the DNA TGTGCCAGCAGTCCACCCCCCCCAGATACGCAGTATTTT.

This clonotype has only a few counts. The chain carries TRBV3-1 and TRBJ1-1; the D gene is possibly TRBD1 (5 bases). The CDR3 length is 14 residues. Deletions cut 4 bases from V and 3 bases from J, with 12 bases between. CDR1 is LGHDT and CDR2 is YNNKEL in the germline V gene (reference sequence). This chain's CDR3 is CASSPDGGYTEAFF. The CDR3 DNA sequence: TGTGCCAGCAGCCCCGATGGGGGATACACTGAAGCTTTCTTT.

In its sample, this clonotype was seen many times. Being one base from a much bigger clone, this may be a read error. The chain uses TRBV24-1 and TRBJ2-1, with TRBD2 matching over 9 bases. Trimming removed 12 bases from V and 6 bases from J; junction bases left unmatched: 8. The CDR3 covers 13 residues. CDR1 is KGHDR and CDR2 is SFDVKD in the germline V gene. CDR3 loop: CAATRAGGNEQFF. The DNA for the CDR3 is TGTGCCGCCACAAGAGCGGGAGGCAATGAGCAGTTCTTC.

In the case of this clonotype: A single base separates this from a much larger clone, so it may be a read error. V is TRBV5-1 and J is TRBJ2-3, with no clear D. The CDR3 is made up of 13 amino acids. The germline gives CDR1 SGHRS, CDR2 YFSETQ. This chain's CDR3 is CVSSQDSTDTQYF. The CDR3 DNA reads TGCGTCAGCAGCCAAGACAGCACAGATACGCAGTATTTT.

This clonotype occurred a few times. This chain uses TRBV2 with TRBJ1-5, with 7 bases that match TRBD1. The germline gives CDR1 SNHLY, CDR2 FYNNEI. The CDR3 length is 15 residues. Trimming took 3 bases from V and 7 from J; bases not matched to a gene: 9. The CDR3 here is CASSELRGPSQPQHF. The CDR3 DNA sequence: TGTGCCAGCAGTGAGCTTAGGGGGCCTAGCCAGCCCCAGCATTTT.

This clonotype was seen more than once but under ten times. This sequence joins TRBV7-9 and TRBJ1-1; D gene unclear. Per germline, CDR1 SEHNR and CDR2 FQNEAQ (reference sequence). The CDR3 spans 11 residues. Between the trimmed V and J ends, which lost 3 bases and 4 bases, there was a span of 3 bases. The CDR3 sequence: CASSLTTEAFF. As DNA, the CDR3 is TGTGCCAGCAGCTTGACCACTGAAGCTTTCTTT.

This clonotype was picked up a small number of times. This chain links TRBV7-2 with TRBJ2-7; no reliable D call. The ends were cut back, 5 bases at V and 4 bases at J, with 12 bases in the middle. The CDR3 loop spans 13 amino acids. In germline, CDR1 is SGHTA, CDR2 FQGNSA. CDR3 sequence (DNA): TGTGCCAGCAGCGCTCACATGTTTTACGAGCAGTACTTC. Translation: CASSAHMFYEQYF.

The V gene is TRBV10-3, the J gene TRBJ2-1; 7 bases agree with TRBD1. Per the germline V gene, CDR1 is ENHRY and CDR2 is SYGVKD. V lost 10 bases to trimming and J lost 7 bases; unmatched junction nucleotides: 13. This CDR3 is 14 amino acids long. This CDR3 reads CATKGAGTTNEQFF. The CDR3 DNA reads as TGTGCCACCAAGGGGGCCGGGACCACTAATGAGCAGTTCTTC.

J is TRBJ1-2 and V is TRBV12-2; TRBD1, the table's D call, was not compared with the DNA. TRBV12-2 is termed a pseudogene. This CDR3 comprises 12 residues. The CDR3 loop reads CASPAILIGKTF. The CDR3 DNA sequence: TGTGCAAGTCCCGCAATTCTGATCGGGAAGACCTTC.

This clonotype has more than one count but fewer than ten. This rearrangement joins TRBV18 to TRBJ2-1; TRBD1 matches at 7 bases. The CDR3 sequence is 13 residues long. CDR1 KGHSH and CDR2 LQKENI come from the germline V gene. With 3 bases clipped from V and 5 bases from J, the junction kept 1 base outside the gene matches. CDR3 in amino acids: CASSPGTDNEQFF. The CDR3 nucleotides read TGTGCCAGCTCACCCGGGACAGACAATGAGCAGTTCTTC.

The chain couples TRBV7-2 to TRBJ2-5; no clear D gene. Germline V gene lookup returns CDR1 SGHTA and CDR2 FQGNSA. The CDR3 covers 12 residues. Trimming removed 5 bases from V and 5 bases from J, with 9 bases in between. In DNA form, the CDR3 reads TGTGCCAGCAGCACTATACGGGAGACCCAGTACTTC. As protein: CASSTIRETQYF.

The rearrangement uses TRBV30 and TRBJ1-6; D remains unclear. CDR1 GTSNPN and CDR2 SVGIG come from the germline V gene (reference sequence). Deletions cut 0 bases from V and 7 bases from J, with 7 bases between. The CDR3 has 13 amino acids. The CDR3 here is CAWSVPGNSPLHF. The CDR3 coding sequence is TGTGCCTGGAGTGTACCGGGGAATTCACCCCTCCACTTT.

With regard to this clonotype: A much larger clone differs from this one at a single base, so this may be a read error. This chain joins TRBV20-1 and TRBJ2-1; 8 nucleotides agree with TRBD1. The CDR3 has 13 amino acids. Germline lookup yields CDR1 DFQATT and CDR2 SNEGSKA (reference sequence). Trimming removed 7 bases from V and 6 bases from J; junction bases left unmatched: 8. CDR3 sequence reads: CSVEQGVSNEQFF. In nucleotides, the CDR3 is TGCAGTGTTGAACAGGGGGTAAGCAATGAGCAGTTCTTC.

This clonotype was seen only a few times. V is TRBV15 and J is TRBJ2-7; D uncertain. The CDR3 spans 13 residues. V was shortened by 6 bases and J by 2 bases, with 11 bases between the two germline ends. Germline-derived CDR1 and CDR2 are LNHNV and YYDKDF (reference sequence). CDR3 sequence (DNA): TGTGCCACCAGGGACGACCTTACCTACGAGCAGTACTTC. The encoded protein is CATRDDLTYEQYF.

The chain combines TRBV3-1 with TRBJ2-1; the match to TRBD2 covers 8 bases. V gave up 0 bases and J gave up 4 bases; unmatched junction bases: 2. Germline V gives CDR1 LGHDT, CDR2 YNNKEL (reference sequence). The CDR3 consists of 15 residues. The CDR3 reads CASSQDSGTYNEQFF. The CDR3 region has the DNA TGTGCCAGCAGCCAAGATAGCGGGACGTACAATGAGCAGTTCTTC.